The rows below give T cell receptor beta chains drawn from one sample of a study of T cells after somatic rescue of genetic block. Measured with immunoSEQ multiplex PCR; TCRdb has only the in-frame clones, and not every one. The sample lists roughly 120,000 clones, around 90% occurring once. Sequenced sample: peripheral blood mononuclear cells (PBMCs). The source of these receptors is a woman aged 18-35 years. The conserved cysteine and the conserved F or W are not part of the CDR3 here. The order of the fields is V gene, CDR3 length, J gene, CDR3 protein.

TRBV30,13,TRBJ1-4,AWAGGGRFNEKLF
TRBV18,12,TRBJ1-1,ASSPVERNTEAF
TRBV6-5,11,TRBJ2-3,ASSWDSTDTQY
TRBV5-1,14,TRBJ1-3,ASSLYEGPSGNTIY
TRBV19,12,TRBJ2-3,ASSRDRATDTQY
TRBV15,16,TRBJ2-6,ATSRGVRGPSGANVLT
TRBV30,11,TRBJ1-1,AWKLTVNTEAF
TRBV5-4,13,TRBJ2-3,ASSQLAGGPYTQY
TRBV5-1,13,TRBJ2-7,ASSFGTGETYEQY
TRBV9,13,TRBJ1-1,ASSVVQGQITEAF
TRBV6-6,10,TRBJ1-6,ASSYPNSPLH
TRBV5-4,14,TRBJ2-4,ASSRGLDIAKNIQY
TRBV7-9,12,TRBJ1-6,ASSSGSYNSPLH
TRBV7-9,11,TRBJ1-1,ASSTPRGTEAF